These 23 T cell receptor beta chains were sequenced from one sample in a study of glioma-infiltrating T cells. Amplification of TCR alpha and beta CDR3 regions from RNA used iRepertoire nested multiplex PCR. MiXCR, run by TCRdb on the multiplex PCR reads, gives a single entry per CDR3 protein. The sample shows about 99,000 distinct CDR3 sequences, about 28% of them seen only once. The sample consisted of glioma tissue, nonneoplastic brain tissue, or PBMCs (not recorded which). Receptor source: a human donor with low-grade glioma or glioblastoma, undergoing nonglioma brain surgery, or in good health (not recorded which).

Only one count was recorded for this clonotype. It may be a read error: a sequence one base away is much more abundant. This sequence joins TRBV7-9 and TRBJ1-6; D gene unclear. This CDR3 is 14 amino acids long. The V gene's germline CDR1 is SEHNR and CDR2 FQNEAQ (reference sequence). The CDR3 DNA sequence: TGTGCCATCACCCGGACGGGAGGAGATTCACCCGTCCACTTT. Its translation: CAITRTGGDSPVHF.

The V gene is TRBV28, the J gene TRBJ1-1, with no clear D. The CDR3 runs 17 residues. V lost 6 bases to trimming and J lost 10 bases, with 30 bases between them. Germline CDR1 MDHEN, CDR2 SYDVKM. This CDR3 reads CASSLEVWVGGPRAAFF. CDR3 bases: TGTGCCAGCAGCTTAGAGGTGTGGGTTGGAGGGCCAAGGGCAGCTTTCTTT.

This clonotype has a count of ten or more. The J gene is TRBJ1-2, the V gene TRBV3-1; 11 bases agree with TRBD1. Germline lookup yields CDR1 LGHDT and CDR2 YNNKEL (reference sequence). This CDR3 spans 17 amino acids. Trimming removed 1 base from V and 2 bases from J; junction bases left unmatched: 6. CDR3 residues: CASSQARTGGANYGYTF. The CDR3 nucleotides are TGTGCCAGCAGCCAAGCCCGGACAGGGGGCGCGAACTATGGCTACACCTTC.

This clonotype was found many times. The chain is built from TRBV6-2 or TRBV6-3 and TRBJ2-1; no firm D call. This CDR3 is 13 amino acids long. CDR1 and CDR2 from the germline V gene are MNHEY and SVGEGT. V lost 4 bases and J lost 4, with 8 bases in between. The CDR3 spells CASSFGPYNEQFF. The DNA for the CDR3 is TGTGCCAGCAGTTTCGGACCGTACAATGAGCAGTTCTTC.

This clonotype has a count of ten or more. The J gene is TRBJ2-4, the V gene TRBV28; 12 bases fit TRBD1. The CDR3 runs to 15 residues. J lost 7 bases, V lost 7 bases, and 8 bases had no gene match. Germline V CDR1 and CDR2: MDHEN, SYDVKM. CDR3 protein: CASTSGGQGANIQYF. The CDR3 DNA is TGTGCCAGCACCTCCGGGGGACAGGGGGCGAACATTCAGTACTTC.

At least ten counts were recorded for this clonotype. The chain recombines TRBV7-2 with TRBJ2-2; 8 positions match TRBD1. Germline CDR1 SGHTA, CDR2 FQGNSA. The V gene end was trimmed by 2 bases and the J gene end by 6 bases; junction bases not matched to a gene: 2. The CDR3 sequence is 14 residues long. The CDR3 sequence is CASSLTGGSGELFF. The CDR3 coding sequence is TGTGCCAGCAGCTTAACAGGGGGGTCCGGGGAGCTGTTTTTT.

This clonotype was recorded at least ten times. This chain joins TRBV2 and TRBJ2-7; unclear D gene. The V and J ends lost 0 bases and 0 bases respectively, with 9 bases between them. Germline CDR1 SNHLY, CDR2 FYNNEI. The CDR3 runs to 15 residues. The CDR3 region has the DNA TGTGCCAGCAGTGAAGCGGATTTAGTCTCCTACGAGCAGTACTTC. Translated, it gives CASSEADLVSYEQYF.

This clonotype was counted at least ten times. This sequence joins TRBV28 and TRBJ2-5; tentative D call: TRBD1 (5 bases). CDR1 is MDHEN and CDR2 is SYDVKM in the germline V gene. The V end was cut by 8 bases, the J end by 5 bases, with 15 bases between. There are 13 residues in the CDR3. In nucleotides, the CDR3 is TGTGCCAGCCGTCTCCAGGGCACTGAGACCCAGTACTTC. Encoded protein: CASRLQGTETQYF. The full variable domain, completed using reference TRBV28 and TRBJ2-5, is DVKVTQSSRYLVKRTGEKVFLECVQDMDHENMFWYRQDPGLGLRLIYFSYDVKMKEKGDIPEGYSVSREKKERFSLILESASTNQTSMYLCASRLQGTETQYFGPGTRLLVL.

The chain carries TRBV24-1 and TRBJ1-3; D remains unclear. The CDR3 is made up of 16 amino acids. CDR1 is KGHDR and CDR2 is SFDVKD in the germline V gene. V lost 3 bases, J lost 3 bases, and 14 bases lay in between. The CDR3 is CATSDGTASDGNTIYF. CDR3 DNA sequence: TGTGCCACCAGTGATGGAACAGCTTCCGATGGAAACACCATATATTTT.

The V and J genes are TRBV4-1 and TRBJ2-3, with D perhaps TRBD1 (6 bases). Looked up from germline, CDR1 is MGHRA and CDR2 is YSYEKL. V was clipped by 2 bases and J by 0 bases, with 24 bases between them. There are 20 residues in the CDR3. CDR3 sequence (DNA): TGCGCCAGCAGCCAAATTTTGCCGGGACAAGGAAATTCTAGCACAGATACGCAGTATTTT. It is translated as CASSQILPGQGNSSTDTQYF.

As concerns this clonotype: At one of its ends the junction is not consistent with the germline gene, which may arise from a read error. V is TRBV11-2 and J is TRBJ1-1; no definite D call. Germline V CDR1 and CDR2: SGHAT, FQNNGV. The length of the CDR3 is 12 residues. In DNA, the CDR3 is TGTGCCAGCAGCCCGCCGGGCACTGAAGCTTTATTT. This codes for CASSPPGTEALF.

There are many counts of this clonotype. The gene calls are TRBV7-2 and TRBJ1-6; unclear D gene. CDR3 length equals 16 residues. With 5 bases removed from V and 7 bases from J, the gap between germline ends came to 18 bases. In germline, CDR1 is SGHTA, CDR2 FQGNSA. CDR3 DNA: TGTGCCAGCAGCCCGACACCGGGCCTTACAAATTCACCCCTCCACTTT. Translating it yields CASSPTPGLTNSPLHF.

This clonotype was counted ten times or more. CDR3 residues: CASSPPGGHEQFF. The CDR3 region has the DNA TGTGCCAGCTCACCACCTGGAGGGCATGAGCAGTTCTTC. This rearrangement joins TRBV18 to TRBJ2-1; weak D call: TRBD2 (6 bases). The CDR3 length is 13 residues. V was pared by 0 bases and J by 8 bases, with 8 bases between. The germline CDR1 and CDR2 sequences are KGHSH and LQKENI.

V and J are TRBV25-1 and TRBJ2-5; D unresolved. Trimming pared 6 bases from V and 5 bases from J, leaving 10 bases between. This CDR3 region has 12 residues. Germline V CDR1 and CDR2: MGHDK, SYGVNS. The CDR3 protein is CASSRGRETQYF. CDR3 sequence (DNA): TGTGCCAGCAGCCGCGGCCGGGAGACCCAGTACTTC.

This clonotype came up many times. Here the CDR3 reads CSSGSMRGSSYEQYF. The CDR3 DNA is TGCAGTTCCGGGTCAATGCGGGGGAGCTCCTACGAGCAGTACTTC. The J gene is TRBJ2-7, the V gene TRBV20-1, with 7 positions matching TRBD2. This CDR3 spans 15 amino acids. The trim removed 8 bases at V and 0 bases at J, leaving 13 bases unmatched. The germline CDR1 and CDR2 sequences are DFQATT and SNEGSKA (reference sequence).

This clonotype was observed a handful of times. V usage is TRBV6-1 and J usage is TRBJ2-3; D remains ambiguous. The V gene's germline CDR1 is MNHNS and CDR2 SASEGT. This CDR3 is built from 15 residues. V gave up 8 bases and J gave up 2 bases, with 17 bases separating them. CDR3 bases: TGTGCCAGCCGGCCACGAAGTGGGCTCACAGATACGCAGTATTTT. Its translation is CASRPRSGLTDTQYF.

This clonotype was observed a handful of times. The genes are TRBV5-1 and TRBJ1-2, with a weak D call TRBD1 (5 bases). The length of the CDR3 is 14 residues. Trimming removed 4 bases from V and 0 bases from J, with 10 bases in between. Germline V lookup: CDR1 SGHRS, CDR2 YFSETQ. The CDR3 loop is CASSADTSNYGYTF. In nucleotides, the CDR3 is TGCGCCAGCAGCGCGGACACGTCTAACTATGGCTACACCTTC.

At least ten counts were recorded for this clonotype. The CDR3 region is CASSLVSETQYF. DNA of the CDR3: TGTGCCAGCAGCTTAGTATCAGAGACCCAGTACTTC. The V gene is TRBV11-2, the J gene TRBJ2-5; the D is unclear. The CDR3 is 12 amino acids. Germline V gene data show CDR1 as SGHAT and CDR2 as FQNNGV. V dropped 1 base and J dropped 4 bases, with 4 bases sitting between them.

This clonotype was seen at least ten times. The J gene is TRBJ1-6, the V gene TRBV15; D perhaps matches TRBD1 (5 bases). The germline V gene encodes CDR1 LNHNV and CDR2 YYDKDF (reference sequence). V was trimmed by 8 bases and J by 9 bases, leaving 14 bases between them. The CDR3 length is 13 residues. CDR3 nucleotides: TGTGCCACCGGGGCAGGTTCTTCTTCACCCCTCCACTTT. Its translation is CATGAGSSSPLHF.

V gene TRBV28 combines with J gene TRBJ2-1, with 9 bases aligning to TRBD2. Trimming removed 4 bases from V and 10 bases from J; junction bases left unmatched: 8. The CDR3 is 14 amino acids. CDR1 and CDR2 (germline): MDHEN, SYDVKM. Here the CDR3 reads CASSYTPSGGEQFF. The CDR3 region has the DNA TGTGCCAGCAGTTACACGCCAAGCGGGGGGGAGCAGTTCTTC.

This clonotype was observed a handful of times. This chain uses TRBV27 with TRBJ2-7, with D perhaps TRBD2 (5 bases). V lost 8 bases to trimming and J lost 3 bases, with 11 bases between them. The CDR3 is 12 residues long. Per the germline V gene, CDR1 is MNHEY and CDR2 is SMNVEV (reference sequence). Written as DNA, the CDR3 is TGTGCCAGCGTTCAGGAGGTCTACGAGCAGTACTTC. Translated, it gives CASVQEVYEQYF.

This clonotype showed up just a few times. The V and J genes are TRBV18 and TRBJ2-5; no definite D call. Trimming left V 3 bases short and J 0 bases short, with 5 bases between. The CDR3 has 13 amino acids. Germline V gives CDR1 KGHSH, CDR2 LQKENI. The CDR3 protein is CASSPGYQETQYF. The CDR3 nucleotides read TGTGCCAGCTCACCGGGGTACCAAGAGACCCAGTACTTC. Supplemented by reference TRBV18 and TRBJ2-5, the full variable domain reads NAGVMQNPRHLVRRRGQEARLRCSPMKGHSHVYWYRQLPEEGLKFMVYLQKENIIDESGMPKERFSAEFPKEGPSILRIQQVVRGDSAAYFCASSPGYQETQYFGPGTRLLVL.

Concerning this clonotype itself: One base away lies a much larger clone, so this may be a sequencing read error. V usage is TRBV6-5 and J usage is TRBJ2-1, with TRBD2 as a possible D gene (7 bases). The germline V gene encodes CDR1 MNHEY and CDR2 SVGAGI. V was cut by 11 bases and J by 10 bases, with 21 bases left in between. The CDR3 is 13 residues long. The CDR3 protein is CAGSGGRTYEQFF. CDR3 coding DNA: TGTGCCGGCTCCGGGGGGCGAACCTACGAGCAGTTCTTC.